Each of the 19 T cell receptor beta chains below was sequenced from the same sample in a study of cytomegalovirus exposure and HLA in healthy donors. PCR employed 60 Vbeta and 13 Jbeta primers. TCRdb's table, derived via immunoSEQ multiplex PCR, lists solely in-frame clones and lacks some. The sample gives approximately 120,000 clones, over 75% of which show up once; under 5% is in the top ten. The sequenced sample was PBMCs. These receptors came from a man aged 18 to 29 in good health and CMV-seropositive.

The V and J genes are TRBV19 and TRBJ2-3; the D gene is possibly TRBD2 (5 bases). Trimming took off 3 bases at V and 3 bases at J, with 16 bases between the two ends. CDR1 LNHDA and CDR2 SQIVND come from the germline V gene (reference sequence). CDR3 length equals 16 residues. DNA for the CDR3: TGTGCCAGTAGTATGCTGCCGGGGATGAAGACAGATACGCAGTATTTT. This gives the protein CASSMLPGMKTDTQYF.

V is TRBV7-2 and J is TRBJ2-2; D uncertain. V dropped 1 base and J dropped 1 base, with 10 bases sitting between them. Germline lookup yields CDR1 SGHTA and CDR2 FQGNSA. The CDR3 is made up of 16 amino acids. CDR3 residues: CASSLETGENTGELFF. CDR3 nucleotide sequence: TGTGCCAGCAGCTTAGAGACCGGAGAGAACACCGGGGAGCTGTTTTTT.

V usage is TRBV2 and J usage is TRBJ2-1, with TRBD2 identical over 13 bases. The trim removed 6 bases at V and 16 bases at J, leaving 12 bases unmatched. Germline V gene sequence: CDR1 SNHLY, CDR2 FYNNEI. The CDR3 is made up of 14 amino acids. The CDR3, as DNA: TGTGCCAGCAGGGGAGGACTAGCGGGAGCTCCATCATTCTTC. It is translated as CASRGGLAGAPSFF. Supplemented by reference TRBV2 and TRBJ2-1, the full variable domain reads EPEVTQTPSHQVTQMGQEVILRCVPISNHLYFYWYRQILGQKVEFLVSFYNNEISEKSEIFDDQFSVERPDGSNFTLKIRSTKLEDSAMYFCASRGGLAGAPSFFGPGTRLTVL.

V usage is TRBV13 and J usage is TRBJ1-3; D unresolved. The CDR3 is made up of 14 amino acids. Looked up from germline, CDR1 is PRHDT and CDR2 is FYEKMQ (reference sequence). V lost 2 bases and J lost 8, with 13 bases in between. CDR3 sequence reads: CASSLTGEGDTIYF. Here the CDR3 DNA reads TGTGCCAGCAGCTTAACCGGGGAAGGAGACACCATATATTTT.

This clone has a single count. A read error may account for a junction end that differs from germline. The chain carries TRBV7-9 and TRBJ2-2, with D perhaps TRBD1 (5 bases). Germline-derived CDR1 and CDR2 are SEHNR and FQNEAQ (reference sequence). The CDR3 covers 13 residues. The CDR3 nucleotides read TGTTCCAGCAGCTTCCTCAGGGCCGGGGAGCTGTTTTTT. This encodes CSSSFLRAGELFF. Complete variable domain (other parts from reference TRBV7-9 and TRBJ2-2): DTGVSQNPRHKITKRGQNVTFRCDPISEHNRLYWYRQTLGQGPEFLTYFQNEAQLEKSRLLSDRFSAERPKGSFSTLEIQRTEQGDSAMYLCSSSFLRAGELFFGEGSRLTVL.

The chain has TRBV9 and TRBJ2-1; 13 bases line up with TRBD2. Per germline, CDR1 SGDLS and CDR2 YYNGEE. CDR3 length: 15 amino acids. After removal of 0 bases from V and 6 bases from J, the junction contained 0 bases not matched to a gene. The CDR3 DNA follows: TGTGCCAGCAGCGTAGGACTAGCGGGAGGCAATGAGCAGTTCTTC. As protein: CASSVGLAGGNEQFF.

The chain has TRBV12-5 and TRBJ2-7; D is uncertain. V was pared by 0 bases and J by 1 base, with 7 bases between. This CDR3 comprises 14 residues. Germline V gene sequence: CDR1 LGHNT, CDR2 FRNRAP. This CDR3 is CASGLVRTSYEQYF. In nucleotides, the CDR3 is TGTGCTAGTGGTTTGGTACGCACATCCTACGAGCAGTACTTC.

For this clone: The junction differs from germline at one of its ends, possibly a read error. Other DNA sequences of this sample code for an identical CDR3. The gene calls are TRBV4-3 and TRBJ2-3, with a weak D call TRBD2 (6 bases). Germline CDR1 LGHNA, CDR2 YSLEER. The CDR3 has 16 amino acids. This CDR3 is CASSQDRRGSTDTQYF. Written as DNA, the CDR3 is TGCGCCAGCAGTCAAGATCGGCGGGGTAGTACAGATACGCAGTATTTT.

This clone came up a few times. The gene calls are TRBV7-9 and TRBJ2-1, with a possible D match to TRBD1 (6 bases). In germline, CDR1 is SEHNR, CDR2 FQNEAQ (reference sequence). CDR3 length: 14 amino acids. Trimming shortened V by 3 bases and J by 6 bases, and 12 bases separated the two germline ends. CDR3 nucleotide sequence: TGTGCCAGCAGCTTGACAGGTGCAACCAATGAGCAGTTCTTC. Translation gives CASSLTGATNEQFF.

The chain is built from TRBV5-1 and TRBJ2-3, with 8 bases matching TRBD2. The CDR3 runs 16 residues. V lost 0 bases to trimming and J lost 0 bases; unmatched junction nucleotides: 3. Germline CDR1 and CDR2: SGHRS and YFSETQ. CDR3: CASSLDLAGSTDTQYF. The CDR3 DNA is TGCGCCAGCAGCTTGGATCTAGCGGGTAGCACAGATACGCAGTATTTT. Based on the CDR3 plus reference TRBV5-1 and TRBJ2-3, the full variable domain is KAGVTQTPRYLIKTRGQQVTLSCSPISGHRSVSWYQQTPGQGLQFLFEYFSETQRNKGNFPGRFSGRQFSNSRSEMNVSTLELGDSALYLCASSLDLAGSTDTQYFGPGTRLTVL.

The J gene is TRBJ1-1, the V gene TRBV10-3; 7 nucleotides match TRBD1. CDR1 is ENHRY, CDR2 SYGVKD, per germline. After removal of 0 bases from V and 3 bases from J, the junction contained 10 bases not matched to a gene. The length of the CDR3 is 17 residues. The CDR3 DNA reads TGTGCCATCAGTGAGTCGTCACCGGCAGGGGGATACACTGAAGCTTTCTTT. Residues: CAISESSPAGGYTEAFF.

This chain links TRBV6-5 with TRBJ1-6; D possibly corresponds to TRBD1 (5 bases). The CDR3 runs to 14 residues. The V and J ends lost 6 bases and 6 bases respectively, with 12 bases between them. Germline CDR1 and CDR2: MNHEY and SVGAGI. CDR3 region: CASRPGIANSPLHF. For the CDR3, the DNA is TGTGCCAGCAGGCCAGGGATAGCTAATTCACCCCTCCACTTT.

The rearrangement links TRBV9 to TRBJ1-6, with 8 bases lining up with TRBD1. CDR3 length: 15 residues. The J segment lost 11 bases and the V segment lost 4 bases, leaving 11 bases of the junction unmatched. Germline V gives CDR1 SGDLS, CDR2 YYNGEE. CDR3 loop: CASSSDRGGFAPLHF. The CDR3 DNA reads as TGTGCCAGCAGCTCCGACAGGGGAGGGTTTGCACCCCTCCACTTT.

The gene calls are TRBV5-1 and TRBJ2-7; D unclear. Germline V gene lookup returns CDR1 SGHRS and CDR2 YFSETQ. The CDR3 runs 15 residues. Trimming shortened V by 2 bases and J by 1 base, and 13 bases separated the two germline ends. Here the CDR3 DNA reads TGCGCCAGCAGCTTCCGGGTAGGTTCGTCCTACGAGCAGTACTTC. Translating gives CASSFRVGSSYEQYF.

This clone has just one count. This rearrangement joins TRBV7-9 to TRBJ1-4; D unresolved. The germline V gene has CDR1 SEHNR and CDR2 FQNEAQ (reference sequence). The CDR3 has 14 amino acids. The V end was cut by 3 bases, the J end by 8 bases, with 13 bases between. The CDR3 sequence: CASSFSGGREKLFF. The DNA of the CDR3 is TGTGCCAGCAGCTTCTCGGGAGGGCGAGAAAAACTGTTTTTT.

The J gene is TRBJ1-6, the V gene TRBV18; TRBD1 matches 7 bases. V shed 3 bases and J 6 bases; nucleotides not matched to a gene: 2. Germline V gene lookup returns CDR1 KGHSH and CDR2 LQKENI. The CDR3 length is 14 residues. The CDR3 here is CASSPGTVNSPLHF. Here the CDR3 DNA reads TGTGCCAGCTCACCCGGGACAGTTAATTCACCCCTCCACTTT.

This clone occurred a few times. Other DNA variants within this sample encode the same CDR3. The chain couples TRBV6-5 to TRBJ1-1; D gene uncertain. V dropped 0 bases and J dropped 0 bases, with 5 bases sitting between them. This CDR3 is built from 14 residues. Germline CDR1 is MNHEY and CDR2 is SVGAGI. The CDR3 region has the DNA TGTGCCAGCAGTTACTCCAGTTTGAACACTGAAGCTTTCTTT. Translated: CASSYSSLNTEAFF.

The CDR3 region has the DNA TGTGCCAGCAGTTACTCGGGCGATGAGCAGTTCTTC. Protein sequence: CASSYSGDEQFF. This sequence joins TRBV6-6 and TRBJ2-1; D gene uncertain. There are 12 residues in the CDR3. CDR1 and CDR2 from the germline V gene are MNHNY and SVGAGI (reference sequence). V was trimmed by 0 bases and J by 8 bases, leaving 5 bases between them.

This chain uses TRBV5-1 with TRBJ2-7, with D possibly being TRBD1 (6 bases). V gave up 4 bases and J gave up 4 bases, with 18 bases separating them. This CDR3 comprises 15 residues. Germline-derived CDR1 and CDR2 are SGHRS and YFSETQ. The CDR3 region has the DNA TGCGCCAGCAGCCCGGTTGGGGGCGCGAGGTACGAGCAGTACTTC. This sequence encodes CASSPVGGARYEQYF.